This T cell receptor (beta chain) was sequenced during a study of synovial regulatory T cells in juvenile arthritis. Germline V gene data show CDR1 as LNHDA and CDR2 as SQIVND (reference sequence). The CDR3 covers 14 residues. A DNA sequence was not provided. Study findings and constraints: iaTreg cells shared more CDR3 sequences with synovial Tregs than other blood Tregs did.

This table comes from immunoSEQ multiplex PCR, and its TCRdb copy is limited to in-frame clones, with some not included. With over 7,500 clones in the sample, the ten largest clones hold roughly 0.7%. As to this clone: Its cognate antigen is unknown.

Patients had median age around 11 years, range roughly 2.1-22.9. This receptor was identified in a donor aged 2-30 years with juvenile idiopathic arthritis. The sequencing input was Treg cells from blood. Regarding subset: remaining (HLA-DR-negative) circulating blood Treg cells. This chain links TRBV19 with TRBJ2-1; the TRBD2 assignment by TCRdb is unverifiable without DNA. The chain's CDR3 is CATTSGRAHNEQFF.